The text below deals with one T cell receptor (beta chain). This entry is derived from a study of shared clonotypes between healthy human individuals. Each donor was a Caucasian adult residing in Nashville, Tennessee. Profiling relied on immunoSEQ multiplex PCR, and the TCRdb table lists in-frame clones only, not all of them. The table shows about 1.5 million clones, with roughly 98% occurring only once. The V and J ends lost 7 bases and 4 bases respectively, with 11 bases between them. The CDR3 extends over 12 amino acids. Germline lookup yields CDR1 SNHLY and CDR2 FYNNEI. The J gene is TRBJ2-7, the V gene TRBV2; D uncertain. The specimen sequenced was naive CD4+ T cells sorted from blood. Subset of the sample: CD45RA+ positively selected. The sequence derives from a man aged 30 to 39 in good health. CDR3 amino acids: CASNSREYEQYF. The CDR3 DNA reads as TGTGCCAGCAACTCAAGGGAATACGAGCAGTACTTC.